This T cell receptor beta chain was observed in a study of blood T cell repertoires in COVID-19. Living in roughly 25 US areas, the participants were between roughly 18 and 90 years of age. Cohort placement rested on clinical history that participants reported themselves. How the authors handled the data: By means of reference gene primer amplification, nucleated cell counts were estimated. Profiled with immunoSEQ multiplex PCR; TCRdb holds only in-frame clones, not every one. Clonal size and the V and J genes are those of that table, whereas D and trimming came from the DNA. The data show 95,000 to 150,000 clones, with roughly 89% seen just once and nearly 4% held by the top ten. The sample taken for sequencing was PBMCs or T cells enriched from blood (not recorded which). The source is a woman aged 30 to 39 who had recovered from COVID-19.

The CDR3 reads CAWSRSGVRTVSNQPQHF. The DNA for the CDR3 is TGTGCCTGGAGCCGTAGTGGAGTTAGGACAGTAAGCAATCAGCCCCAGCATTTT. The chain has TRBV30 and TRBJ1-5; D is possibly TRBD1 (6 bases). Germline-derived CDR1 and CDR2 are GTSNPN and SVGIG (reference sequence). CDR3 length: 18 amino acids. Trimming took 3 bases from V and 1 from J, leaving 22 bases between them.